These 10 T cell receptor beta chains share one sample of origin, sequenced in a study of regulatory T cells in long-lasting Graves disease. Sample time point: persistent/refractory GD, antithyroid drugs over 5 years with positive TRAb. TCR sequences were obtained from RNA taken from PBMCs. Researchers made TCR beta libraries by using iRepertoire HTBI primers and running Arm-PCR on CDR3 regions. MiXCR was run by TCRdb on the multiplex PCR reads, yielding one entry per CDR3 protein. The sample holds some 450,000 distinct CDR3 sequences, about 25% seen once. Here the sequenced sample was peripheral blood mononuclear cells (PBMCs), taken when the disease was refractory, from a patient treated with antithyroid drugs. These receptors came from a female donor with Graves disease.

Many counts were recorded for this clonotype. This chain uses TRBV28 with TRBJ2-6; D perhaps matches TRBD1 (7 bases). Germline V lookup: CDR1 MDHEN, CDR2 SYDVKM. V was trimmed by 7 bases and J by 3 bases, leaving 16 bases between them. The CDR3 totals 16 residues. CDR3 DNA: TGTGCCAGCACGCGGGACAGTATCAGTGGGGCCAACGTCCTGACTTTC. It translates to CASTRDSISGANVLTF. Drawing the rest from reference TRBV28 and TRBJ2-6, the complete variable domain is DVKVTQSSRYLVKRTGEKVFLECVQDMDHENMFWYRQDPGLGLRLIYFSYDVKMKEKGDIPEGYSVSREKKERFSLILESASTNQTSMYLCASTRDSISGANVLTFGAGSRLTVL.

The chain combines TRBV7-9 with TRBJ2-5; weak D call: TRBD2 (5 bases). The DNA end is more similar to TRBJ2-1, so the J call may be wrong. CDR3 length equals 16 residues. Germline CDR1 reads SEHNR; CDR2 reads FQNEAQ (reference sequence). The CDR3 nucleotides read TGTGCCAGCACCCCCCCCGAGGGCGTTCTCAGCGATGAGCAGTTCTTC. This encodes CASTPPEGVLSDEQFF.

This clonotype was found a few times. This rearrangement joins TRBV7-2 to TRBJ2-2, with 9 bases identical to TRBD2. The CDR3 contains 16 residues. The junction had 12 bases not matched to a gene; V was cut back by 6 bases and J by 7 bases. CDR1 is SGHTA and CDR2 is FQGNSA in the germline V gene. CDR3 sequence (DNA): TGTGCCAGCAGGAAAGCCGGGACTAGCCGCCTCGGGGAGCTGTTTTTT. It encodes CASRKAGTSRLGELFF.

Ten or more counts support this clonotype. This rearrangement joins TRBV30 to TRBJ1-5; D is undetermined. Looked up from germline, CDR1 is GTSNPN and CDR2 is SVGIG (reference sequence). This CDR3 contains 14 residues. V was trimmed by 2 bases and J by 0 bases, leaving 8 bases between them. CDR3 residues: CAWSPGYSNQPQHF. CDR3 DNA sequence: TGTGCCTGGAGTCCCGGGTATAGCAATCAGCCCCAGCATTTT.

This clonotype was found a few times. V gene TRBV7-8 combines with J gene TRBJ1-2; D gene ambiguous. Germline CDR1 and CDR2: SGHVS and FQNEAQ. The CDR3 covers 16 residues. V dropped 3 bases and J dropped 0 bases, with 14 bases sitting between them. The CDR3 loop is CASSFGLRVANYGYTF. The CDR3, as DNA: TGTGCCAGCAGCTTCGGCCTTAGGGTAGCTAACTATGGCTACACCTTC.

The chain employs TRBV30 and TRBJ2-3; possible D gene TRBD2, 7 bases. Per germline, CDR1 GTSNPN and CDR2 SVGIG (reference sequence). The CDR3 length is 14 residues. V was pared by 0 bases and J by 2 bases, with 9 bases between. This CDR3 is CAWSVGGLTDTQYF. The CDR3 nucleotides read TGTGCCTGGAGTGTGGGGGGGCTCACAGATACGCAGTATTTT.

The genes are TRBV18 and TRBJ1-1; possibly TRBD1 for D (5 bases). V was trimmed by 2 bases and J by 1 base, leaving 11 bases between them. Germline V lookup: CDR1 KGHSH, CDR2 LQKENI. CDR3 length: 15 residues. The CDR3 DNA reads TGTGCCAGCTCACCAGGGGGAGTTAGGAACACTGAAGCTTTCTTT. Translated, it gives CASSPGGVRNTEAFF.

There are many counts of this clonotype. The V gene is TRBV20-1, the J gene TRBJ2-7; 13 bases agree with TRBD2. The V segment lost 3 bases and the J segment 6 bases; nucleotides outside the gene matches: 8. Per the germline V gene, CDR1 is DFQATT and CDR2 is SNEGSKA (reference sequence). The CDR3 is 15 residues long. The CDR3 DNA follows: TGCAGTGCTAGTCGCGGACTAGCGGGAGCGGGCGAGCAGTACTTC. It encodes CSASRGLAGAGEQYF.

The chain carries TRBV19 and TRBJ2-7; the match to TRBD2 covers 7 bases. Germline V gives CDR1 LNHDA, CDR2 SQIVND (reference sequence). The V and J ends lost 3 bases and 3 bases, in that order; junction bases with no gene match: 5. This CDR3 has 14 amino acids. In DNA, the CDR3 is TGTGCCAGTAGTATCGGCGGGAGTGGCTACGAGCAGTACTTC. Residues: CASSIGGSGYEQYF.

The CDR3 nucleotides are TGTGCCAGTAGTTCGGCCCCATTAACTGAAGCTTTCTTT. It specifies CASSSAPLTEAFF. The chain joins TRBV19 to TRBJ1-1; D gene unclear. Germline CDR1 LNHDA, CDR2 SQIVND (reference sequence). With 5 bases removed from V and 5 bases from J, the gap between germline ends came to 12 bases. The CDR3 is made up of 13 amino acids.